This T cell receptor (beta chain) stems from a study of PD-L1 blockade in urothelial cancer. Sequencing used immunoSEQ multiplex PCR; TCRdb keeps in-frame clones, though not all of them. The data show fewer than 45,000 clones, approximately 78% seen once. The source of this sequence is a man in his 70s with urothelial cancer. Sample: PBMCs, taken around atezolizumab (anti-PD-L1) treatment.

The CDR3 DNA sequence: TGTGCCAGCAGCTCCCAAGCGGGAGTGACAGATACGCAGTATTTT. Protein: CASSSQAGVTDTQYF. The chain carries TRBV5-8 and TRBJ2-3; 8 positions agree with TRBD2. CDR1 SGHTS and CDR2 YDEGEE come from the germline V gene. J gave up 3 bases and V 3 bases, and 6 bases lay outside the gene matches. The CDR3 extends over 15 amino acids.